Included here is one T cell receptor (beta chain) sequence, with context. This entry is derived from a study of CD8 T cells in Susac syndrome. Random hexamers were used to reverse transcribe the RNA input (about 0.5 to 1 ug). An immunoSEQ multiplex PCR amplified TCR beta CDR3 over 54 Vbeta and 13 Jbeta. From the immunoSEQ multiplex PCR reads, TCRdb called clonotypes with MiXCR, one entry per CDR3 protein. This table has roughly 200,000 distinct CDR3 sequences, 85% to 95% appearing once. Sequencing of TCR beta was performed on blood CD8+ T cells and on blood CD4+ T cells. The CD8+ and CD4+ T cells were negatively isolated, with the TEMRA cells enriched by FACS. The CDR3 totals 14 residues. CDR1 and CDR2 (germline): SEHNR, FQNEAQ (reference sequence). Unmatched junction bases numbered 3, after V lost 4 bases and J lost 6 bases.

The material sequenced was CD4+ T cells from PBMCs. V usage is TRBV7-9 and J usage is TRBJ2-1; 10 bases line up with TRBD2. This receptor was identified in a human donor in good health. The CDR3, as DNA: TGTGCCAGCAGCTCACTAGCGGGACGCAATGAGCAGTTCTTC. Its protein product is CASSSLAGRNEQFF.